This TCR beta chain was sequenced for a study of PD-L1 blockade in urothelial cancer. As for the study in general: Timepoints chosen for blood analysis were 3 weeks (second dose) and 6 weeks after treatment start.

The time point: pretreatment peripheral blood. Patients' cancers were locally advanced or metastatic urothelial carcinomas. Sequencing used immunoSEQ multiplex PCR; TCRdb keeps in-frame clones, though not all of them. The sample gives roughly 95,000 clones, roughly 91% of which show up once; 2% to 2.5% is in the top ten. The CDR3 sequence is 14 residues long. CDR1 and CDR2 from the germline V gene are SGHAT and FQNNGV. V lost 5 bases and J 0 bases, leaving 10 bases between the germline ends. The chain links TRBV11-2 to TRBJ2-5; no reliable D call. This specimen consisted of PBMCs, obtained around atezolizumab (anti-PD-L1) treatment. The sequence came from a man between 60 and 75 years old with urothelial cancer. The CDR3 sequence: CASSPRSHQETQYF. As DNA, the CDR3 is TGTGCCAGCAGCCCGAGGAGCCACCAAGAGACCCAGTACTTC.